The T cell receptor beta chain under discussion was sequenced for a study of CD8 T cells in Susac syndrome (dated by TCRdb to about 2019). Study-wide context: Whether CD8+ T cell activation and differentiation in Susac syndrome was antigen driven was tested using repertoire sequencing.

Points the paper makes about the study in general: The study acknowledged that relatively few individuals were included in the TCR sequencing and HLA analysis.

High-throughput TCR beta sequencing profiled peripheral blood CD8+ and CD4+ T cells from healthy donors, Susac syndrome patients and multiple sclerosis patients. The healthy donors served as controls matched for age and sex. Bulk CD8+ and CD4+ T cells were purified by magnetic negative isolation, while CD8+ TEMRA cells were enriched using FACS. Blood was drawn into EDTA tubes, processed within 24 hours, and PBMCs were isolated by density gradient centrifugation. PBMCs intended for TCR sequencing were cryopreserved in liquid nitrogen and thawed later in a water bath at 37 degrees C. A purity of at least 90% was achieved for sorted or isolated CD4+, CD8+ and CD8+ TEMRA cells. RNA was extracted using the RNeasy kit, and roughly 0.5 to 1 microgram was reverse transcribed with random hexamers. TCR beta CDR3 regions were amplified with the immunoSEQ multiplex PCR assay covering 54 Vbeta and 13 Jbeta segments. To correct PCR amplification bias, a synthetic template baseline was used for both primer optimization and computational correction. Under the source paper's analysis protocol: Reads were annotated to V, D and J genes according to IMGT and were analyzed with immunoSEQ Analyzer, with only productive sequences retained. To calculate clonality, Shannon entropy was normalized by log2 of the number of productive unique sequences and then subtracted from one. Public and private clones were assessed among the 100 most prevalent clones of each patient and control. Clones were defined as Susac-specific if absent from the healthy and MS cohorts, from around 1,000 published viral clones and from other ImmuneACCESS disease sequences. TCRdb trimmed public reads at Q25 via fastp, called clones via MiXCR and kept in-frame beta chains. One record per CDR3 amino acid sequence lists the most common genes and DNA. TCRdb, not the authors, supplied the V and J calls. The sample includes about 150,000 distinct CDR3 sequences, with 92% observed a single time. More than 0.07% of the sample is taken by the ten largest.

Note on this clonotype: Its antigen is unknown. Base quality data are lacking; no much larger clone is found one base away.

CDR1 and CDR2 were assigned from the germline V gene as SGHRS and YFSETQ. The CDR3 covers 16 residues, taking in both the cysteine and the phenylalanine. Only the CDR3 portion is preserved as DNA: 48 bases, with reading frame beginning at the first base. The junction shows trimming of 4 bases on V and 1 base on J, plus 17 bases between the germline ends. Rearrangement joined TRBV5-1 to TRBJ1-2, and the D gene may be TRBD1, 5 bases matching. The specimen was CD4+ T cells from PBMCs. The TCR sequence derives from a human donor in good health. The CDR3 in this case is CASSPYGGVGNYGYTF. At the DNA level, the sequence is TGCGCCAGCAGCCCCTACGGGGGGGTCGGTAACTATGGCTACACCTTC.